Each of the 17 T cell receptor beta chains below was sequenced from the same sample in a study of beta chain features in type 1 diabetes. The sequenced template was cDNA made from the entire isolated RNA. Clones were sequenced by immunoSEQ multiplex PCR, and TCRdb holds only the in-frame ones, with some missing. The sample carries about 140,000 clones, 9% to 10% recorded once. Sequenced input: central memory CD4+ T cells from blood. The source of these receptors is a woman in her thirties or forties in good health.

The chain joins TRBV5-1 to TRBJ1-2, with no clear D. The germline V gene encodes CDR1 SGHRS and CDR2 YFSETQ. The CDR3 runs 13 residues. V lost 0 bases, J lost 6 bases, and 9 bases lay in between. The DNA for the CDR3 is TGCGCCAGCAGCTTGGTTCGCGGGGATGGCTACACCTTC. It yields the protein CASSLVRGDGYTF.

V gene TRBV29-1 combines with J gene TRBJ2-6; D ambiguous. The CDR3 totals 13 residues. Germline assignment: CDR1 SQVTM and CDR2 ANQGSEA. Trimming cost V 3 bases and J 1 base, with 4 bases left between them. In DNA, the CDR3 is TGCAGCGTTGACGTTTCTGGGGCCAACGTCCTGACTTTC. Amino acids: CSVDVSGANVLTF.

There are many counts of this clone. The CDR3 spells CSATKTYEQYF. In nucleotides, the CDR3 is TGCAGCGCCACAAAGACCTACGAGCAGTACTTC. The chain has TRBV29-1 and TRBJ2-7; no clear D gene. CDR3 length: 11 residues. The V gene's germline CDR1 is SQVTM and CDR2 ANQGSEA. Trimming left V 7 bases short and J 2 bases short, with 9 bases between.

The CDR3 protein is CASSERGNTEAFF. DNA of the CDR3: TGTGCCAGCAGTGAAAGGGGAAACACTGAAGCTTTCTTT. V gene TRBV6-1 combines with J gene TRBJ1-1; a weak D match, TRBD1 (5 bases). This CDR3 spans 13 amino acids. Germline assignment: CDR1 MNHNS and CDR2 SASEGT. V was cut by 2 bases and J by 2 bases, with 6 bases left in between.

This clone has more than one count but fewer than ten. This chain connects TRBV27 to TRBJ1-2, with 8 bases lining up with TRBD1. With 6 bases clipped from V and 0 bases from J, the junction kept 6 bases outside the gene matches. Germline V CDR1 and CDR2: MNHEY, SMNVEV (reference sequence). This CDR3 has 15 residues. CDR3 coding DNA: TGTGCCAGCAGAGGACAGGGCCGGGCTAACTATGGCTACACCTTC. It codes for CASRGQGRANYGYTF.

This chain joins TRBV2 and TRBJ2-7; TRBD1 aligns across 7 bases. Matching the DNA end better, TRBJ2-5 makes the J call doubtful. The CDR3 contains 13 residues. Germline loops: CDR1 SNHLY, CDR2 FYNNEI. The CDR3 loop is CASQKGARETQYF. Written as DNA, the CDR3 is TGTGCCAGCCAGAAGGGGGCTAGAGAGACCCAGTACTTC.

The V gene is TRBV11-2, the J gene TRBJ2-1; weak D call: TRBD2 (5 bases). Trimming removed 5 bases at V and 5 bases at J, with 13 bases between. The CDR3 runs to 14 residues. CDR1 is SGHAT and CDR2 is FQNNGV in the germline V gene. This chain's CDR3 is CASSPSTRDNEQFF. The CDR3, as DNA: TGTGCCAGCAGCCCGTCTACTAGAGACAATGAGCAGTTCTTC.

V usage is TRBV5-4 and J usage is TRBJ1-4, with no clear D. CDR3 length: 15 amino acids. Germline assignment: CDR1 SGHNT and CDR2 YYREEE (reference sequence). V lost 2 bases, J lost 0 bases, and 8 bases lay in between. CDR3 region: CASSFDIATNEKLFF. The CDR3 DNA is TGTGCCAGCAGCTTCGACATTGCAACTAATGAAAAACTGTTTTTT.

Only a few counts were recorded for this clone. The CDR3 spells CASSLAGSNGYTF. The CDR3 DNA is TGCGCCAGCAGCTTGGCGGGGAGCAATGGCTACACCTTC. The rearrangement joins TRBV5-1 to TRBJ1-2; D uncertain. Germline V gene lookup returns CDR1 SGHRS and CDR2 YFSETQ. Between the trimmed V and J ends, which lost 0 bases and 6 bases, there was a span of 9 bases. The CDR3 contains 13 residues.

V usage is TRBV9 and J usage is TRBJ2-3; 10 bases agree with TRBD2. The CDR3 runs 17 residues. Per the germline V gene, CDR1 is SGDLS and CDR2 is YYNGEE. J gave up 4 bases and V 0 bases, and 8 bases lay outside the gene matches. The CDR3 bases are TGTGCCAGCAGCGTAGATAAGCGGGGGGGCTCCGCAGATACGCAGTATTTT. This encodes CASSVDKRGGSADTQYF. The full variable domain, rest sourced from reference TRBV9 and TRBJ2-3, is DSGVTQTPKHLITATGQRVTLRCSPRSGDLSVYWYQQSLDQGLQFLIQYYNGEERAKGNILERFSAQQFPDLHSELNLSSLELGDSALYFCASSVDKRGGSADTQYFGPGTRLTVL.

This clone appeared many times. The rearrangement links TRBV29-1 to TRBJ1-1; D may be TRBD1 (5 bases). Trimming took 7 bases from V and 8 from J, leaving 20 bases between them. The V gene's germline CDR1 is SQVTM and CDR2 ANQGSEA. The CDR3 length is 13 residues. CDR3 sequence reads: CSASTEPRSEAFF. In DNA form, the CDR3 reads TGCAGCGCCTCGACAGAACCCAGGTCGGAAGCTTTCTTT.

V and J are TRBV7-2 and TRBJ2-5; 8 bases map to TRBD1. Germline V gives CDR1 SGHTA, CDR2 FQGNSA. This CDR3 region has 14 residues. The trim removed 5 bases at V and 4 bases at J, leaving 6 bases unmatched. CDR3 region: CASSPPTGVETQYF. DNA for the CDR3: TGTGCCAGCAGCCCCCCGACAGGGGTAGAGACCCAGTACTTC.

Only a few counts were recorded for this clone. CDR3 residues: CASSLGRQGRETQYF. CDR3 nucleotides: TGTGCCAGCAGCTTGGGGAGACAGGGAAGAGAGACCCAGTACTTC. The rearrangement uses TRBV5-4 and TRBJ2-5; 7 bases agree with TRBD1. Germline loops: CDR1 SGHNT, CDR2 YYREEE (reference sequence). CDR3 length equals 15 residues. V shed 0 bases, J shed 4 bases, and the junction held 6 bases outside the gene matches.

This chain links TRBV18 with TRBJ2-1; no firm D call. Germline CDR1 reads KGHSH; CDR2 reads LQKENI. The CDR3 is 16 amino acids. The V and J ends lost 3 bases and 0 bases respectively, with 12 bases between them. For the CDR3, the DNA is TGTGCCAGCTCACCGTTCTCGTCTAGCTCCTACAATGAGCAGTTCTTC. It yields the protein CASSPFSSSSYNEQFF.

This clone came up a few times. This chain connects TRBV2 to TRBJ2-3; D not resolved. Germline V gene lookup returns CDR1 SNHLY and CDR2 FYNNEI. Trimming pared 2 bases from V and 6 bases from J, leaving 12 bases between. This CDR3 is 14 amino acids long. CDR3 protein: CASSESILTDTQYF. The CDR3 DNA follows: TGTGCCAGCAGTGAAAGCATCCTCACGGATACGCAGTATTTT.

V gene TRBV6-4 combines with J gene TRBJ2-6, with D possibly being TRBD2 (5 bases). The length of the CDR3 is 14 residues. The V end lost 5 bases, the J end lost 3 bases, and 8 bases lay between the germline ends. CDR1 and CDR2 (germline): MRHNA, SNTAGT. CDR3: CASSIGVGANVLTF. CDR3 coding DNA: TGTGCCAGCAGTATCGGGGTTGGGGCCAACGTCCTGACTTTC.

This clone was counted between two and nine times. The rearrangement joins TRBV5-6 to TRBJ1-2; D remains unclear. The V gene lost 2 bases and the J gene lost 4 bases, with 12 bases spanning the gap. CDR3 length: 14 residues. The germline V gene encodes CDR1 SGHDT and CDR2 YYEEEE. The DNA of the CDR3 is TGTGCCAGCAGCTTCGGGGAGGGCCGCTATGGCTACACCTTC. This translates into CASSFGEGRYGYTF.